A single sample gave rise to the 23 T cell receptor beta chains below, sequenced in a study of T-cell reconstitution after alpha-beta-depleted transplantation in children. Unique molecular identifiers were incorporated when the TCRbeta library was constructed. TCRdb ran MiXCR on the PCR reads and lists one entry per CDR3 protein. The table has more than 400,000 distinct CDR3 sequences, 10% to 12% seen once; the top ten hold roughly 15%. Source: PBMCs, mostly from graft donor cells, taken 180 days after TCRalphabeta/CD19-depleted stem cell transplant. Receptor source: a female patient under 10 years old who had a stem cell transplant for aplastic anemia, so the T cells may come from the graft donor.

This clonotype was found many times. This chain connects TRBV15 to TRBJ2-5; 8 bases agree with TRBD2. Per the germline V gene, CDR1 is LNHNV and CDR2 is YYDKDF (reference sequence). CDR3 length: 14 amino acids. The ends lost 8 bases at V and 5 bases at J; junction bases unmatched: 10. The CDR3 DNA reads TGTGCCACCGGCCAGCGGGGGCGCGGTGAGACCCAGTACTTC. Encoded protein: CATGQRGRGETQYF.

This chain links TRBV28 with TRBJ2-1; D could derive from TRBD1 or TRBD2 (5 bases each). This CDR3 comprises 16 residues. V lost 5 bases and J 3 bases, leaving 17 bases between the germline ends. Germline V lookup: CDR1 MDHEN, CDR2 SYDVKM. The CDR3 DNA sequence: TGTGCCAGCAGTCCGCCGGGACGTAAACTCTACAATGAGCAGTTCTTC. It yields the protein CASSPPGRKLYNEQFF.

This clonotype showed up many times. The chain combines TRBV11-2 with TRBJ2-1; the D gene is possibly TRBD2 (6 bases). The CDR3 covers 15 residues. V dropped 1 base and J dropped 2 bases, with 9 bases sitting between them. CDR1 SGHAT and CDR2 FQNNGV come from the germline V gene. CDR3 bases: TGTGCCAGCAGCTTAGCGCGGGGCACCTACAATGAGCAGTTCTTC. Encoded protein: CASSLARGTYNEQFF.

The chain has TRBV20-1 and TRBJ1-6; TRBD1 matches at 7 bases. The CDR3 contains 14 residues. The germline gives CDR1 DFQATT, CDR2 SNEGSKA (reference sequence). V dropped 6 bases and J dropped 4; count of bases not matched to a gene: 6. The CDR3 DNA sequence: TGCAGTGCCCGACAGGGAAATTATAATTCACCCCTCCACTTT. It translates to CSARQGNYNSPLHF.

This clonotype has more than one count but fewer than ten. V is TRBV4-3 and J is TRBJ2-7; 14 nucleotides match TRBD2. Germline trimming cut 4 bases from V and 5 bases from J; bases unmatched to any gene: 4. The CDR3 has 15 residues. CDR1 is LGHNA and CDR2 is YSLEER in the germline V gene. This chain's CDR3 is CASSRGLAGVHEQYF. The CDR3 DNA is TGCGCCAGCAGCCGGGGACTAGCGGGAGTCCACGAGCAGTACTTC.

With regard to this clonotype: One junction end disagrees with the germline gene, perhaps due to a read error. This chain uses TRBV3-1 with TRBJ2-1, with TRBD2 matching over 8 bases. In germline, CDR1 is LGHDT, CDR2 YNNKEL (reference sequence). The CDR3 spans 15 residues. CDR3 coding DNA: TGTGCCAGCAGCCCGACCGGGACTAGAAATAATGAGCAGTTGTTC. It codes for CASSPTGTRNNEQLF.

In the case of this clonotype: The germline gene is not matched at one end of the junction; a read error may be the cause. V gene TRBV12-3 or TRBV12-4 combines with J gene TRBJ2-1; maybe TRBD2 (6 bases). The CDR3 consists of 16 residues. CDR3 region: CASRVSGGLSFNEQFF. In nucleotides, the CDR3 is TGTGCCAGCAGGGTAAGCGGAGGGCTCTCCTTCAATGAGCAGTTCTTC.

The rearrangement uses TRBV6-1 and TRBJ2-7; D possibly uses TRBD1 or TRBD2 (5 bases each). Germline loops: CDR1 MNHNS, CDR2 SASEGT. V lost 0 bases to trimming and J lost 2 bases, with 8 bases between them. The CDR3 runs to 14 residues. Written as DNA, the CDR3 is TGTGCCAGCAGTGAAGCTGAGGGGCCCTACGAGCAGTACTTC. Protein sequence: CASSEAEGPYEQYF.

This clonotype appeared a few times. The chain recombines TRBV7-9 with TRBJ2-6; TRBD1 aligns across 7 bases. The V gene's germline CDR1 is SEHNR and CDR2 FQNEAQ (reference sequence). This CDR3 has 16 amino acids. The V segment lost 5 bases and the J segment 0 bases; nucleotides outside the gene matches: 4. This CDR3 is CASSKGATSGANVLTF. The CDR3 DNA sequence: TGTGCCAGCAGCAAGGGGGCCACCTCTGGGGCCAACGTCCTGACTTTC.

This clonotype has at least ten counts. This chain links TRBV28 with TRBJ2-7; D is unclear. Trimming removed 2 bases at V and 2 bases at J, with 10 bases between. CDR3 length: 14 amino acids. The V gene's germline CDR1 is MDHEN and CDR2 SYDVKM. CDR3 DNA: TGTGCCAGCAGTTTACACACAGTGACCTACGAGCAGTACTTC. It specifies CASSLHTVTYEQYF. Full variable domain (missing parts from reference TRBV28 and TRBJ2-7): DVKVTQSSRYLVKRTGEKVFLECVQDMDHENMFWYRQDPGLGLRLIYFSYDVKMKEKGDIPEGYSVSREKKERFSLILESASTNQTSMYLCASSLHTVTYEQYFGPGTRLTVT.

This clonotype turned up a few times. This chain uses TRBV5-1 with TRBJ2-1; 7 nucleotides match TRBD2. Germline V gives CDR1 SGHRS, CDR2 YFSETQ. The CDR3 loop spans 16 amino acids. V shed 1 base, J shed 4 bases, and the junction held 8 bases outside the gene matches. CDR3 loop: CASSLFGGGNYNEQFF. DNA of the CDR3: TGCGCCAGCAGCTTGTTCGGGGGAGGGAATTACAATGAGCAGTTCTTC.

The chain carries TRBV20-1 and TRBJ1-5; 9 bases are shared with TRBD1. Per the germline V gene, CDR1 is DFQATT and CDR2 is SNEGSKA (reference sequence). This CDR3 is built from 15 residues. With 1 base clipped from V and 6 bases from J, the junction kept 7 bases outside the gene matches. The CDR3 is CSARAPDRGVQPQHF. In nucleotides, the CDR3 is TGCAGTGCTAGAGCTCCCGACAGGGGGGTTCAGCCCCAGCATTTT.

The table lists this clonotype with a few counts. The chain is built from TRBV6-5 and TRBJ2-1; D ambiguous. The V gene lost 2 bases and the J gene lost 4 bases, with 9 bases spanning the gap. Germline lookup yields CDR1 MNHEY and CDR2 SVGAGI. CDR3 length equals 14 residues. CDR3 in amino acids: CASSYRDGYNEQFF. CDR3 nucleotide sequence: TGTGCCAGCAGTTACCGCGACGGATACAATGAGCAGTTCTTC.

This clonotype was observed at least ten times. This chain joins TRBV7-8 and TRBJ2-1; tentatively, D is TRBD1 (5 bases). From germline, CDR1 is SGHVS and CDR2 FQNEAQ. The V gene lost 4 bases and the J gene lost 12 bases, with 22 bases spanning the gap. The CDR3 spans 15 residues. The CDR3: CASSSRQAQGQGQFF. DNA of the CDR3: TGTGCCAGCAGCTCCCGGCAGGCCCAGGGTCAGGGGCAGTTCTTC. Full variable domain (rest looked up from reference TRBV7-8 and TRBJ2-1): GAGVSQSPRYKVAKRGQDVALRCDPISGHVSLFWYQQALGQGPEFLTYFQNEAQLDKSGLPSDRFFAERPEGSVSTLKIQRTQQEDSAVYLCASSSRQAQGQGQFFGPGTRLTVL.

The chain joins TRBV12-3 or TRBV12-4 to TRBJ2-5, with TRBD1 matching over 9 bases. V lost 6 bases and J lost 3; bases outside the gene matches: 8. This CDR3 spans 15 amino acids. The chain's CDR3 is CASRAGTGREETQYF. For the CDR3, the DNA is TGTGCCAGCAGGGCCGGGACAGGGAGGGAAGAGACCCAGTACTTC.

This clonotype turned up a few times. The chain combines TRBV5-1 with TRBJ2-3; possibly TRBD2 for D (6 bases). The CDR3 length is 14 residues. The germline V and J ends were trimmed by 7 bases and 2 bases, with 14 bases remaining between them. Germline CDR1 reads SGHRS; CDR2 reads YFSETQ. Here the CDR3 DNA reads TGCGCCAGCTTCTGGGGGGATCTCACAGATACGCAGTATTTT. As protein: CASFWGDLTDTQYF.

The CDR3 coding sequence is TGTGCCAGCAGACCCGGGACAGGGAACTACAATGAGCAGTTCTTC. This sequence encodes CASRPGTGNYNEQFF. The chain combines TRBV12-3 or TRBV12-4 with TRBJ2-1, with 9 bases aligning to TRBD1. V dropped 6 bases and J dropped 3; count of bases not matched to a gene: 6. The CDR3 covers 15 residues.

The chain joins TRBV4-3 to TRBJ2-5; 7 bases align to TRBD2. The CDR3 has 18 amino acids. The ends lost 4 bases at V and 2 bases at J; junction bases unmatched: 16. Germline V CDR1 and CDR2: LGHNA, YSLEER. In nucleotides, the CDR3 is TGCGCCAGCAGCCCCCGGGTTCCGGGAGGATCCTTTCAAGAGACCCAGTACTTC. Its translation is CASSPRVPGGSFQETQYF.

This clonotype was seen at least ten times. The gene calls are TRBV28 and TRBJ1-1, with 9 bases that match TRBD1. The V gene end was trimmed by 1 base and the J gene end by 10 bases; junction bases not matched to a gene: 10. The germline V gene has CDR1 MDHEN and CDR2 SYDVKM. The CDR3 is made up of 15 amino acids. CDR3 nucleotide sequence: TGTGCCAGCAGTTTATTCATTCCTGGACAGGGGTCAGCTTTCTTT. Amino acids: CASSLFIPGQGSAFF.

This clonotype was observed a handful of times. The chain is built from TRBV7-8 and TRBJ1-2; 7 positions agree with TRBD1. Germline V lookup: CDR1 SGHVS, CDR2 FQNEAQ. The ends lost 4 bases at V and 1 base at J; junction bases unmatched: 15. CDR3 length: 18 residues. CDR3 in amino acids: CASSSGGIAADHNYGYTF. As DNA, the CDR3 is TGTGCCAGCAGCTCAGGGGGGATAGCGGCAGATCATAACTATGGCTACACCTTC. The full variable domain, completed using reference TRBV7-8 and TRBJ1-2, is GAGVSQSPRYKVAKRGQDVALRCDPISGHVSLFWYQQALGQGPEFLTYFQNEAQLDKSGLPSDRFFAERPEGSVSTLKIQRTQQEDSAVYLCASSSGGIAADHNYGYTFGSGTRLTVV.

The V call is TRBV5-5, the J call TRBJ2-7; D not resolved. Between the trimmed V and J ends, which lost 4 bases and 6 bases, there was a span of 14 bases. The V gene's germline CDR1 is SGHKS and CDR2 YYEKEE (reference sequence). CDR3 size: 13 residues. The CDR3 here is CASSPGVVREQYV. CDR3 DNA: TGTGCCAGCAGCCCTGGGGTGGTCCGCGAGCAGTACGTC.

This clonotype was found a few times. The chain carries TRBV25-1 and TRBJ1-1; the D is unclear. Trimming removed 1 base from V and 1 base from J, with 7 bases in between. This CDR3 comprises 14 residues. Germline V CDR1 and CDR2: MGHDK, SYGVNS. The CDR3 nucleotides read TGTGCCAGCAGTGAATCGGCTGCGAACACTGAAGCTTTCTTT. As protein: CASSESAANTEAFF.

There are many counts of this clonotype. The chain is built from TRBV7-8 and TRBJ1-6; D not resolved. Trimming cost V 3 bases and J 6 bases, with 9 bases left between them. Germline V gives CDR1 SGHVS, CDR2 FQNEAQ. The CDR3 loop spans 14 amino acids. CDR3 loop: CASSFRDLNSPLHF. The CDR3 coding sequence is TGTGCCAGCAGCTTCAGAGATCTTAATTCACCCCTCCACTTT.